Here is one TCR beta chain with its context. Antigen unknown. Via CD45RO/CCR7/CD25/CD127/CD95/CD27, cells of the CD4+ naive, central memory, regulatory and stem cell-like memory subsets were sorted. V trimming: 0 bases; J trimming: 12 bases; junction bases outside the gene matches: 10. Per the germline V gene, CDR1 is LGHNA and CDR2 is YNFKEQ. The CDR3 is made up of 16 amino acids. The whole isolated RNA underwent reverse transcription, so sequencing captured expressed TCRB transcripts. TCRdb's table, derived via immunoSEQ multiplex PCR, lists solely in-frame clones and lacks some. The table lists 150,000 to 200,000 clones, approximately 9.1% of them singletons, with about 0.7% in the top ten. These data come from a study of beta chain features in type 1 diabetes. Points from the study as a whole: Patients showed naive, central memory and Treg TCRB repertoires that appeared more similar than those of healthy donors. In every one of the four CD4+ subsets, TCRB CDR3s were moderately but significantly shorter in Type 1 diabetes patients. At VDJ recombination sites, type 1 diabetes patients had fewer insertions and more deleted nucleotides. Resolution of whether HLA type affects TCRB rearrangement was not achieved here.

The source is a woman between 25 and 40 years old with type 1 diabetes. The sample consisted of central memory CD4+ T cells from blood. This rearrangement joins TRBV4-2 to TRBJ2-1, with 11 bases matching TRBD2. The CDR3 DNA follows: TGTGCCAGCAGCCAAGAGACTAGCGGGAACGCGGTGGTGCAGTTCTTC. Translated: CASSQETSGNAVVQFF.